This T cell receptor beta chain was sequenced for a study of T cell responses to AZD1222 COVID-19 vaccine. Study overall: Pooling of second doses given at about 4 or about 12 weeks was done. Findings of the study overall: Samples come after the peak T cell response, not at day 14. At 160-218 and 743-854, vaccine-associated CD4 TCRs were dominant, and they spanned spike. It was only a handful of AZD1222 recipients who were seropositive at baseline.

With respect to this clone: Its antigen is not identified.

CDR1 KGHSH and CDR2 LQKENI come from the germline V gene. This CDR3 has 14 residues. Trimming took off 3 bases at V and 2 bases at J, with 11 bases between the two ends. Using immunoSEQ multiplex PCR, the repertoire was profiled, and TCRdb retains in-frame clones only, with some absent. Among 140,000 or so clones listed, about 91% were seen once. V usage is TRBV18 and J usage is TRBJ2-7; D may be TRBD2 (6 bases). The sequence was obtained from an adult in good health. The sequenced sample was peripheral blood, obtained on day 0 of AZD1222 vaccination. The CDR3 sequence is CASSPGGRTYEQYF. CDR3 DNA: TGTGCCAGCTCACCGGGTGGGAGGACCTACGAGCAGTACTTC. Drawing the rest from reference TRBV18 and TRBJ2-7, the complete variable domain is NAGVMQNPRHLVRRRGQEARLRCSPMKGHSHVYWYRQLPEEGLKFMVYLQKENIIDESGMPKERFSAEFPKEGPSILRIQQVVRGDSAAYFCASSPGGRTYEQYFGPGTRLTVT.